This T cell receptor (beta chain) was documented in a study of T-cell reconstitution after alpha-beta-depleted transplantation in children. Study-wide points: Reported findings indicate that, about two months after transplant, alpha-beta T cells came from several hundred expanded clones, which were derived from non-depleted graft cells. After transplant, high TCRbeta diversity at day 60 in some patients arose from surviving recipient T cells and thymic progenitors. Diversity and T-cell counts at one year after transplant derived mostly from new T cells.

Unique molecular identifiers were used in preparing the TCRbeta library. TCRdb processed the PCR reads anew with MiXCR; each CDR3 protein has one entry. This sample carries some 290,000 distinct CDR3 sequences, roughly 21% of them seen once, and the ten largest clones take around 9.9%. In its sample, this clonotype was seen a few times. The target antigen is unknown. V was pared by 5 bases and J by 5 bases, with 15 bases between. CDR1 and CDR2 from the germline V gene are LNHNV and YYDKDF (reference sequence). CDR3 size: 15 residues. The material was PBMCs, mostly from graft donor cells, obtained 180 days after TCRalphabeta/CD19-depleted stem cell transplant. The chain links TRBV15 to TRBJ2-2; TRBD2 might be the D (6 bases). The receptor was isolated from a male patient under 18 who had a stem cell transplant for acute lymphoblastic leukemia, so the T cells may come from the graft donor. The CDR3 spells CATSGARLATGELFF. In nucleotides, the CDR3 is TGTGCCACCAGCGGGGCGCGGCTAGCGACCGGGGAGCTGTTTTTT.